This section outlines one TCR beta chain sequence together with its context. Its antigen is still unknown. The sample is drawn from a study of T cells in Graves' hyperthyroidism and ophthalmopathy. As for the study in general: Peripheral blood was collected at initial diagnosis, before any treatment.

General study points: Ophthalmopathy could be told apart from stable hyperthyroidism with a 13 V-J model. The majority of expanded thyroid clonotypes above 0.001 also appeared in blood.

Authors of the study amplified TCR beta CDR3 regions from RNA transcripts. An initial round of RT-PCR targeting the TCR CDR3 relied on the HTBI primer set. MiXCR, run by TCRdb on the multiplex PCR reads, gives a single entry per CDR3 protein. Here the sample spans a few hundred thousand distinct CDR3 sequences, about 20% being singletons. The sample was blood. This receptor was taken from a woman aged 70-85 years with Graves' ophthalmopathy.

The CDR3 DNA is TGCGCCAGCAGCCAAGAAGGACACCATAGCAATCAGCCCCAGCATTTT. Its protein is CASSQEGHHSNQPQHF. The rearrangement uses TRBV4-3 and TRBJ1-5; D possibly corresponds to TRBD1 (5 bases). V lost 0 bases, J lost 0 bases, and 9 bases lay in between. The CDR3 consists of 16 residues. The germline V gene encodes CDR1 LGHNA and CDR2 YSLEER.